This TCR beta chain stems from a study of cytomegalovirus exposure and HLA in healthy donors. The PCR used 60 Vbeta and 13 Jbeta primers. Here immunoSEQ multiplex PCR was the method, and the copy in TCRdb shows in-frame clones only, minus some. The top ten clones hold around 1.9% of a sample with 140,000 to 150,000 clones, approximately 63% of them seen once. Trimming stripped 6 bases from V and 0 bases from J, with 15 bases between. The CDR3 is 16 amino acids. Germline V gives CDR1 LNHDA, CDR2 SQIVND (reference sequence). This chain links TRBV19 with TRBJ1-5; D unclear. Sequencing input: PBMCs. The clonotype originates from a woman aged 55 to 70 in good health and CMV-seropositive. This CDR3 is CASSLDQRYSNQPQHF. In DNA form, the CDR3 reads TGTGCCAGTAGCCTTGACCAGCGATATAGCAATCAGCCCCAGCATTTT.